This T cell receptor (beta chain) was sequenced in a study of vaccination and CD4 T cells after COVID-19. Study-level information: Overlapping spike pools from SARS-CoV-2 and HCoV-NL63, HCoV-OC43 and HCoV-229E served as culture stimuli.

Remarks on this clonotype: Its antigen is currently unknown.

With the Oncomine TCR Beta short-read assay, DNA from cultured CD4+ T cells was sequenced. Genomic DNA from cultured CD4+ T cells was extracted. TCRdb itself ran the PCR reads through MiXCR, one entry per CDR3 protein. The sample yields fewer than 20,000 distinct CDR3 sequences, 50% seen once. Treatment reported: approximately nine-day PBMC culture with coronavirus spike peptide pools or control peptides (ViraFEST assay). V was pared by 4 bases and J by 5 bases, with 15 bases between. The germline gives CDR1 SGHVS, CDR2 FNYEAQ. The CDR3 consists of 15 residues. The sequence derives from a human donor who had recovered from COVID-19. The chain recombines TRBV7-6 with TRBJ1-3; TRBD1 is a possible D gene (5 bases). Sample: CD4+ T cells from blood, cultured in vitro. The CDR3 region is CASSSPRVSRNTIYF. The CDR3 DNA follows: TGTGCCAGCAGCTCCCCCAGGGTATCTAGAAACACCATATATTTT.